The 14 T cell receptor beta chains presented below share a single source sample, sequenced in a study of tumor-infiltrating lymphocytes in primary liver carcinoma. TCR beta cDNA was made from 400 to 600 ng total RNA with a constant-region primer. A slightly modified ARM-PCR protocol with three nested multiplex PCR rounds produced these TCR beta libraries. The first two PCR rounds, nine to ten cycles each, used TRBV1-TRBV30 forward primers and a C-beta reverse primer. MiXCR, run by TCRdb on the multiplex PCR reads, gives a single entry per CDR3 protein. The sample lists about 74,000 distinct CDR3 sequences, 60% to 75% seen once, with 25% to 35% in the top ten. From about 19-30 mg of unsorted bulk tissue, DNA and RNA were co-extracted together. Source material: liver tumor tissue from sampling region 4. Subset meaning: tumor region T4, right-lateral pole. The receptor set was obtained from a middle-aged man with primary liver carcinoma and hepatitis B virus infection.

Regarding this clonotype: The junction and the germline gene differ at one end; a read error may be behind it. This chain connects TRBV4-1 to TRBJ2-7; 11 nucleotides line up with TRBD2. The germline V gene has CDR1 MGHRA and CDR2 YSYEKL. This CDR3 is built from 17 residues. The CDR3 loop reads CAGSQLGETSGSYEQYF. The CDR3 DNA follows: TGCGCCGGCAGCCAGCTGGGAGAAACTAGCGGGAGCTACGAGCAGTACTTC.

Notes on this clonotype: A junction end diverges from the germline sequence, so it may reflect a read error. The chain employs TRBV6-1 and TRBJ2-5, with a tentative D call TRBD2 (6 bases). The CDR3 sequence is 15 residues long. Germline-derived CDR1 and CDR2 are MNHNS and SASEGT. The CDR3 bases are TGTGCCAGCAGTCCTCCGGGACTTAGAAAAGAGACCCGGTACTTC. This codes for CASSPPGLRKETRYF.

For this clonotype: One junction end disagrees with the germline gene, perhaps due to a read error. The chain carries TRBV11-2 and TRBJ2-1; D is perhaps TRBD1 (6 bases). The CDR3 spans 15 residues. CDR1 and CDR2 from the germline V gene are SGHAT and FQNNGV. The CDR3 nucleotides read TGTACCAGCATACTAGGGGACCTCAGGGGACATGAGCAGTTCTTC. Amino acids: CTSILGDLRGHEQFF. The complete variable domain, with remaining parts taken from reference TRBV11-2 and TRBJ2-1, reads EAGVAQSPRYKIIEKRQSVAFWCNPISGHATLYWYQQILGQGPKLLIQFQNNGVVDDSQLPKDRFSAERLKGVDSTLKIQPAKLEDSAVYLCTSILGDLRGHEQFFGPGTRLTVL.

V is TRBV5-1 and J is TRBJ2-5; 7 nucleotides line up with TRBD2. CDR1 is SGHRS, CDR2 YFSETQ, per germline. The CDR3 contains 15 residues. J lost 5 bases, V lost 3 bases, and 10 bases had no gene match. The CDR3 sequence is CASSSDAGRWETQYF. The DNA for the CDR3 is TGCGCCAGCAGCTCGGACGCCGGGAGGTGGGAGACCCAGTACTTC.

The chain couples TRBV19 to TRBJ1-1; tentatively, D is TRBD1 (6 bases). CDR3 length equals 13 residues. Trimming removed 6 bases from V and 1 base from J, with 9 bases in between. Germline V gene data show CDR1 as LNHDA and CDR2 as SQIVND (reference sequence). CDR3 sequence (DNA): TGTGCCAGTAGGAACAGGGAGAACACTGAAGCTTTCTTT. Encoded protein: CASRNRENTEAFF.

As to this clonotype: The junction does not match germline at one end; this may be a read error. This rearrangement joins TRBV6-5 to TRBJ1-5; D perhaps matches TRBD1 (5 bases). The CDR3 contains 14 residues. Germline-derived CDR1 and CDR2 are MNHEY and SVGAGI. The CDR3 spells CASSPRDACQPQHF. CDR3 coding DNA: TGTGCCAGCAGTCCCCGGGACGCTTGTCAGCCACAGCATTTT.

On this clonotype: The junction does not match germline at one end; this may be a read error. The rearrangement links TRBV6-5 to TRBJ2-6; TRBD1 is a possible D gene (5 bases). The CDR3 contains 18 residues. Germline loops: CDR1 MNHEY, CDR2 SVGAGI. The CDR3 spells CASSLWAGMKAGANVQAF. The CDR3 coding sequence is TGTGCCAGCAGTCTTTGGGCAGGGATGAAAGCTGGGGCCAACGTCCAGGCTTTC.

As for this clonotype: At one end, the junction sequence differs from germline, possibly due to a read error. CDR3 DNA: TGTGTCAGCAGCTTGGGGCACATAAGAAACGAGCAGTACTTC. Its protein product is CVSSLGHIRNEQYF. The chain recombines TRBV5-6 with TRBJ2-7; a possible D gene is TRBD1 (5 bases). The CDR3 has 14 amino acids. Germline lookup yields CDR1 SGHDT and CDR2 YYEEEE.

By share, this clonotype counts as medium-sized. CDR3 sequence reads: CASSPPGGRGTDTQYF. CDR3 sequence (DNA): TGTGCCAGCAGCCCGCCGGGGGGCAGGGGCACAGATACGCAGTATTTT. The gene calls are TRBV6-1 and TRBJ2-3, with D maybe TRBD2 (7 bases). This CDR3 has 16 residues. V lost 6 bases, J lost 1 base, and 17 bases lay in between. Germline V gene data show CDR1 as MNHNS and CDR2 as SASEGT.

This clonotype occurred many times. The chain uses TRBV29-1 and TRBJ1-1; D is ambiguous. This CDR3 spans 10 amino acids. The V end was cut by 0 bases, the J end by 9 bases, with 5 bases between. Germline CDR1 reads SQVTM; CDR2 reads ANQGSEA. The CDR3 sequence is CSVEEGKAFF. CDR3 bases: TGCAGCGTTGAAGAGGGGAAAGCTTTCTTT.

Comment on this clonotype: The conserved phenylalanine or tryptophan normally closing the CDR3 is absent here, so this likely arose from a read error. The V call is TRBV6-2 or TRBV6-3, the J call TRBJ2-3; possible D gene TRBD2, 6 bases. Trimming removed 7 bases from V and 12 bases from J, with 17 bases in between. The CDR3 sequence is 12 residues long. From germline, CDR1 is MNHEY and CDR2 SVGEGT. The CDR3 bases are TGTGCCAGCATTACCACCGGGAGTGACCAGTATTCT. Amino acid sequence: CASITTGSDQYS.

The chain is built from TRBV6-2 or TRBV6-3 and TRBJ2-3; no clear D gene. There are 15 residues in the CDR3. The germline V and J ends were trimmed by 6 bases and 1 base, with 14 bases remaining between them. The V gene's germline CDR1 is MNHEY and CDR2 SVGEGT. CDR3 loop: CASSFETSGTDTQYF. The CDR3 DNA follows: TGTGCCAGCAGCTTTGAGACCTCTGGCACAGATACGCAGTATTTT.

This clonotype was counted at least ten times. This chain uses TRBV5-1 with TRBJ1-1; D remains ambiguous. CDR1 and CDR2 from the germline V gene are SGHRS and YFSETQ. The CDR3 has 15 residues. V was shortened by 6 bases and J by 3 bases, with 18 bases between the two germline ends. The CDR3 bases are TGCGCCAGCACTCGAATACCCGGCGGGGACACTGAAGCTTTCTTT. It yields the protein CASTRIPGGDTEAFF.

Turning to this clonotype: A read error may produce the germline difference seen at one junction end. CDR3 in DNA: TGCAGCCTTGAACGGAACACTGAAGTTTTCTTT. Translation gives CSLERNTEVFF. The chain employs TRBV29-1 and TRBJ1-1; no definite D call. CDR3 length equals 11 residues. The germline V gene encodes CDR1 SQVTM and CDR2 ANQGSEA.